This T cell receptor beta chain came from a study of cytomegalovirus exposure and HLA in healthy donors. Whole-study results and caveats: Reports described diagnosis of cytomegalovirus status by the classifier as highly specific and sensitive. Researchers reported from a later analysis that most CMV-associated TCR beta chains appeared HLA-restricted.

Comments on this clone: Its target is not known.

Donors sampled were nominally healthy, though unrecorded immune exposures were likely. CDR1 is SEHNR and CDR2 is FQNEAQ in the germline V gene (reference sequence). The germline V and J ends were trimmed by 1 base and 1 base, with 8 bases remaining between them. This CDR3 comprises 15 residues. The PCR employed 60 Vbeta primers together with 13 Jbeta primers. Sequencing used immunoSEQ multiplex PCR; TCRdb keeps in-frame clones, though not all of them. The data hold roughly 57,000 clones, with around 80% observed a single time. Source material: PBMCs. The sequence came from a man in his forties or fifties in good health and CMV-seronegative. The chain recombines TRBV7-9 with TRBJ1-5; D not resolved. CDR3 nucleotides: TGTGCCAGCAGCTTAGGGAGGCAGAGCAATCAGCCCCAGCATTTT. This sequence encodes CASSLGRQSNQPQHF.